This is a list of T cell receptor beta chains from one sample in a study of T cells after yellow fever vaccination. TCRdb itself ran the 5' RACE reads through MiXCR, one entry per CDR3 protein. Of around 310,000 distinct CDR3 sequences in the sample, less than 4.5% were seen once. The material was PBMCs, obtained on the day of the yellow fever booster vaccination. These receptors originate from a man younger than 35 who received the YFV17D yellow fever vaccine. The conserved cysteine and the conserved F or W are not part of the CDR3 here. The order of the fields is clone size, V gene, CDR3 protein. Rows may omit the clone size; those that give it use once, few, many or a size class.

size: many
V: TRBV30
CDR3: AWSVIIGAGELF

size: few
V: TRBV15
CDR3: ATSREGSYNEKLF

size: -
V: TRBV4-3
CDR3: ASSQGATSGGPGQTDTQY

size: -
V: TRBV4-3
CDR3: ASSPWIGTANEKLI

size: -
V: TRBV6-2/TRBV6-3
CDR3: ASWLTRHTEAF

size: many
V: TRBV12-3/TRBV12-4
CDR3: ASSPTGTNEKLF

size: many
V: TRBV5-5
CDR3: ASSLEASGGYTYEQY

size: -
V: TRBV20-1
CDR3: SATSAGANVLT

size: few
V: TRBV5-6
CDR3: ASSLFTEAF

size: -
V: TRBV12-3/TRBV12-4
CDR3: ASSFGRGPTDTQY

size: few
V: TRBV10-1
CDR3: ASSELLAGGGTGELF

size: many
V: TRBV2
CDR3: ASSEVADEETQY

size: few
V: TRBV6-2/TRBV6-3
CDR3: ASSYGLASDTQY

size: many
V: TRBV4-2
CDR3: ASSDETGNYGYT

size: -
V: TRBV18
CDR3: ASSPLTRSTANTEAF

size: many
V: TRBV20-1
CDR3: SAEGGRSAEAF

size: many
V: TRBV5-1
CDR3: ASIRGNWVQETQY

size: many
V: TRBV9
CDR3: ASSPMGGGETQY

size: -
V: TRBV7-2
CDR3: ASSPDRVWGNYGYT

size: few
V: TRBV21-1
CDR3: ASSTKGDRGPGTEAF

size: many
V: TRBV7-8
CDR3: ASSLVGGQGQF

size: -
V: TRBV28
CDR3: ASSLGGATTQY

size: many
V: TRBV7-2
CDR3: ASSRTSEETQY

size: few
V: TRBV6-6
CDR3: ASSYYRDGYT

size: many
V: TRBV12-5
CDR3: ASGRETGGTEAF

size: many
V: TRBV7-9
CDR3: ASSLAGSQGAGNIQY

size: -
V: TRBV2
CDR3: ASSEGPRLEETQY

size: many
V: TRBV2
CDR3: ASSDRGGSYNEQF

size: -
V: TRBV6-5
CDR3: ASSYLSVSEQF

size: many
V: TRBV20-1
CDR3: SARSSRGGTDTQY

size: few
V: TRBV5-6
CDR3: ASSELGRKGTEAF

size: -
V: TRBV18
CDR3: ASSVGLFTGNTIY

size: -
V: TRBV4-2
CDR3: ASSPQGQDYGYT

size: many
V: TRBV7-2
CDR3: ASSPLAGVAKNIQY

size: many
V: TRBV4-1
CDR3: ASSQAISLAGVLGTQY

size: many
V: TRBV7-2
CDR3: ASSFGGSPLH

size: many
V: TRBV7-3
CDR3: ASSEQASSYNEQF

size: few
V: TRBV29-1
CDR3: SVERSGAEQF

size: many
V: TRBV5-1
CDR3: ASSLYQGGTNEKLF

size: many
V: TRBV5-1
CDR3: ASSYTGTGSTEAF

size: few
V: TRBV5-1
CDR3: ASSLKTEITDTQY

size: many
V: TRBV5-1
CDR3: ASSLRQAGNGYT

size: -
V: TRBV5-1
CDR3: ASSPNGGPYNEQF

size: many
V: TRBV29-1
CDR3: SVEVMNPRNTGELF

size: few
V: TRBV27
CDR3: ASGRESYGYT

size: -
V: TRBV6-5
CDR3: ASSSAREQY

size: few
V: TRBV18
CDR3: ASSPTGTGIGYGYT

size: -
V: TRBV7-3
CDR3: ASSLTALAGAYNEQF

size: few
V: TRBV20-1
CDR3: SAPVQGVYEQY

size: many
V: TRBV29-1
CDR3: SVEPPLASGTDTQY

size: many
V: TRBV4-3
CDR3: ASSSLSSGANVLT